This T cell receptor beta chain was retrieved from a study of blood T cell repertoires in COVID-19. Study-wide context: The samples span acute and convalescent COVID-19 from the United States, Italy and Spain.

Produced via immunoSEQ multiplex PCR; TCRdb's table is partial and in-frame only. The data contain 50,000 or so clones, 85% to 95% of them singletons. V was pared by 5 bases and J by 4 bases, with 8 bases of the junction left unmatched. CDR1 and CDR2 from the germline V gene are LNHDA and SQIVND (reference sequence). This CDR3 region has 15 residues. Specimen: peripheral blood. The clonotype comes from an elderly woman with acute or convalescent COVID-19. The V and J genes are TRBV19 and TRBJ2-1, with 7 bases lining up with TRBD2. This CDR3 reads CASSPGGLVYNEQFF. The CDR3 bases are TGTGCCAGTAGTCCCGGCGGACTAGTTTACAATGAGCAGTTCTTC.